Sequencing of this T cell receptor beta chain was carried out in a study of cytomegalovirus exposure and HLA in healthy donors. CDR3 length: 13 residues. CDR1 and CDR2 from the germline V gene are SQVTM and ANQGSEA. Between the trimmed V and J ends, which lost 0 bases and 1 base, there was a span of 6 bases. In the PCR, 60 Vbeta and 13 Jbeta primers were used. Method: immunoSEQ multiplex PCR; TCRdb's copy keeps in-frame clones and lacks some. This table holds 200,000 to 250,000 clones, over 75% found once. Study-wide points: TCR beta V segments were, for the most part, productive about 87% or about 30% of the time in an earlier analysis. An analysis that came later showed most CMV-associated TCR beta chains appearing HLA-restricted. Three of the chains that were CMV-associated were confirmed in vitro to be specific for CMV antigens.

This clone was seen more than once but under ten times. Its matching antigen is unknown. This chain joins TRBV29-1 and TRBJ1-1; D is unresolved. This TCR was recovered from a boy under 18 in good health and CMV-seronegative. Sequencing was done on a sample of PBMCs. The CDR3 spells CSVEEGGNTEAFF. CDR3 nucleotides: TGCAGCGTTGAAGAGGGAGGGAACACTGAAGCTTTCTTT.